This T cell receptor (beta chain) was identified during a study of blood T cell repertoires in COVID-19. On the study more broadly: COVID-19 samples, acute and convalescent, were from the United States, Italy and Spain. Sample material is recorded as cDNA or gDNA derived from T cells, B-cell-depleted T cells, or PBMCs.

Original processing notes: Amplification of reference gene primers was used by the study to estimate nucleated cell counts. Sequenced by immunoSEQ multiplex PCR; TCRdb stores in-frame clones only, minus some. Clonal size and the V and J genes are those of that table, whereas D and trimming came from the DNA. The table includes around 370,000 clones, approximately 91% detected once. Seattle cases were enrolled at active infection and followed longitudinally. This CDR3 is built from 14 residues. The germline V and J ends were trimmed by 7 bases and 6 bases, with 15 bases remaining between them. The germline gives CDR1 SGHVS, CDR2 FNYEAQ.

The chain uses TRBV7-6 and TRBJ2-2, with a tentative D call TRBD1 (5 bases). The receptor was isolated from a woman in her seventies with COVID-19, enrolled during active disease. What was sequenced was peripheral blood. CDR3 amino acids: CASTTAGSPGELFF. The DNA for the CDR3 is TGTGCCAGCACGACGGCAGGGTCCCCCGGGGAGCTGTTTTTT.